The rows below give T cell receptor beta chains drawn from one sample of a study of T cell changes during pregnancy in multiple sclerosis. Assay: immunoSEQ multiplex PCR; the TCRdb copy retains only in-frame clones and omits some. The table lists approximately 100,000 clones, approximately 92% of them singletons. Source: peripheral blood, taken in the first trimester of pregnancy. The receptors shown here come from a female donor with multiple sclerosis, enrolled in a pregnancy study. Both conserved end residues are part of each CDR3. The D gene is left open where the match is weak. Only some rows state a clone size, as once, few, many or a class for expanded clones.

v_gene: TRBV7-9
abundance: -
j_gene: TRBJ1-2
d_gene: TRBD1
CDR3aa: CASSSQGTAPNYGYTF
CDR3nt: TGTGCCAGCAGCTCCCAAGGGACAGCCCCTAACTATGGCTACACCTTC

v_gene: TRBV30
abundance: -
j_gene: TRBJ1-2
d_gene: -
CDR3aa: CAWSVIEGGGYTF
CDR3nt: TGTGCCTGGAGTGTAATAGAGGGTGGCGGCTACACCTTC

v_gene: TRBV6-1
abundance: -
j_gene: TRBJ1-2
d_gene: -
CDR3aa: CASSEASVSVPDGYTF
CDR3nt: TGTGCCAGCAGTGAAGCTTCGGTTTCCGTCCCGGATGGCTACACCTTC

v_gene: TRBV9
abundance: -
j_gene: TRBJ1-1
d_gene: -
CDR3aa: CASAPREVSVNTEAFF
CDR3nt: TGTGCCAGCGCGCCCAGGGAAGTGTCTGTGAACACTGAAGCTTTCTTT

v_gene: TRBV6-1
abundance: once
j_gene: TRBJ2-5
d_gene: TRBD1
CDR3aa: CASSEQDRGPETQYF
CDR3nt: TGTGCCAGCAGTGAACAAGACAGGGGGCCAGAGACCCAGTACTTC

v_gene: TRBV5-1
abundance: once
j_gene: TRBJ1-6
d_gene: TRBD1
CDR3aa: CASTPGVQGASPLHF
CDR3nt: TGCGCCAGCACCCCTGGGGTACAGGGGGCCTCACCCCTCCACTTT

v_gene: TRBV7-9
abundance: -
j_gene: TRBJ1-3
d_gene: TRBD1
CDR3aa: CASSPQTGQSGNTIYF
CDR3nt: TGTGCCAGCAGCCCTCAGACAGGGCAGTCTGGAAACACCATATATTTT

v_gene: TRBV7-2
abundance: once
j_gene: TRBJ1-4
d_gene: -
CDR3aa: CASSLEEGKLFF
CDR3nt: TGTGCCAGCAGCTTAGAGGAGGGAAAACTGTTTTTT

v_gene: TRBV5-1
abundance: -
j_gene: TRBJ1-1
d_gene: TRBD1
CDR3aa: CASSPTGENTEAFF
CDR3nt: TGCGCCAGCAGCCCGACAGGGGAGAACACTGAAGCTTTCTTT

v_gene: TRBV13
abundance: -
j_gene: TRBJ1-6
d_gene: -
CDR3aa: CASSLRSRSGPPLHF
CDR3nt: TGTGCCAGCAGTCTCCGGTCAAGGAGCGGTCCACCCCTCCACTTT

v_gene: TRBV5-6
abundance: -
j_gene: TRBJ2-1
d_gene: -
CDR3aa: CASSLALEQFF
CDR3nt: TGTGCCAGCAGCCTGGCCCTTGAGCAGTTCTTC

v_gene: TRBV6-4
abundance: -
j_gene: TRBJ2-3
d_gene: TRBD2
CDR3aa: CASSDWTSGGADTQYF
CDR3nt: TGTGCCAGCAGTGACTGGACTAGCGGGGGGGCAGATACGCAGTATTTT

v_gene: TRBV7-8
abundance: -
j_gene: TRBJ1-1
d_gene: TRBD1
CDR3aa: CASSPQGAKNTEAFF
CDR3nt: TGTGCCAGCAGCCCACAGGGGGCCAAGAACACTGAAGCTTTCTTT

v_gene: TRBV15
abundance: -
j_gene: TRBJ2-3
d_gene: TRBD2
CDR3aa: CATSRTSGVGDTQYF
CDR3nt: TGTGCCACCAGCAGGACTAGCGGGGTAGGGGATACGCAGTATTTT

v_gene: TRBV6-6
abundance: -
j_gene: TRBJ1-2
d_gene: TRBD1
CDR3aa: CASTQGQGFYTF
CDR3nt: TGTGCCAGCACCCAGGGACAGGGCTTCTACACCTTC

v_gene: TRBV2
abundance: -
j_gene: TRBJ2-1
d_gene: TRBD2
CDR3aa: CASIESGGQYNEQFF
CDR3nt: TGTGCCAGCATAGAGAGCGGGGGTCAATACAATGAGCAGTTCTTC

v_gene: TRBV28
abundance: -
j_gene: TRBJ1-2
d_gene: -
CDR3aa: CASSLVQGGYGYTF
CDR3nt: TGTGCCAGCAGTTTAGTGCAGGGTGGCTATGGCTACACCTTC

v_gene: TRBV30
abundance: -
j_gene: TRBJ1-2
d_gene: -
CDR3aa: CACQGQESYGYTF
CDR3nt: TGTGCCTGCCAGGGGCAGGAGAGCTATGGCTACACCTTC

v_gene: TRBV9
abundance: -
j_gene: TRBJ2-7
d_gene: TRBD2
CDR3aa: CASSVGISGGYEQYF
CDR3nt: TGTGCCAGCAGCGTAGGGATTAGCGGGGGTTACGAGCAGTACTTC

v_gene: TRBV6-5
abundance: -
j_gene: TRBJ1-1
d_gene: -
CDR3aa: CASWRGEAFF
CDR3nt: TGTGCCAGTTGGCGCGGTGAAGCTTTCTTT

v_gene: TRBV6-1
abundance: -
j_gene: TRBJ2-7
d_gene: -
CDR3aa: CASSKTDPYEQYF
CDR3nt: TGTGCCAGCAGTAAGACAGATCCCTACGAGCAGTACTTC

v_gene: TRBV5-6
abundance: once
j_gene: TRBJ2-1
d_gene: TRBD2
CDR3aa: CASSFGLAGGQSEQFF
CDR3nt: TGTGCCAGCAGCTTCGGACTAGCGGGGGGGCAGAGTGAGCAGTTCTTC

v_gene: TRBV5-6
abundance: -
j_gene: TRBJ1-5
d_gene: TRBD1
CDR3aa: CASSSQGAGQPQHF
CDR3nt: TGTGCCAGCAGTTCTCAGGGGGCTGGACAGCCCCAGCATTTT

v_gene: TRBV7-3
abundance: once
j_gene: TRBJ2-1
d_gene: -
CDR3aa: CASSSYGGGRFNEQFF
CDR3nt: TGTGCCAGCAGCTCTTATGGCGGCGGAAGGTTTAATGAGCAGTTCTTC

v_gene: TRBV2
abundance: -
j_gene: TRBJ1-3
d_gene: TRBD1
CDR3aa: CASSAGVVRTGSVGNTIYF
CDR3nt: TGTGCCAGCAGTGCAGGTGTAGTTCGGACAGGGTCCGTGGGAAACACCATATATTTT

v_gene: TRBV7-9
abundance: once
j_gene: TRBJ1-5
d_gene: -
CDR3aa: CASSDDRFYSNQPQHF
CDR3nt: TGTGCCAGCAGCGACGACAGATTCTATAGCAATCAGCCCCAGCATTTT

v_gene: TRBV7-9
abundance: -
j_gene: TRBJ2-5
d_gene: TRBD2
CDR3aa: CASSQTSGGLETQYF
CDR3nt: TGTGCCAGCAGTCAGACTAGCGGGGGATTAGAGACCCAGTACTTC

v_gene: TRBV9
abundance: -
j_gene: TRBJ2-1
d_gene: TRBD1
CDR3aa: CASSTLTGQGALDEQFF
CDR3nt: TGTGCCAGCAGCACCCTCACGGGGCAGGGGGCATTGGATGAGCAGTTCTTC

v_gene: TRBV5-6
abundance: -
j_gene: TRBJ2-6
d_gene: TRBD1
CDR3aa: CASSLLQGAESGANVLTF
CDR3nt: TGTGCCAGCAGCTTATTACAGGGGGCTGAGTCTGGGGCCAACGTCCTGACTTTC

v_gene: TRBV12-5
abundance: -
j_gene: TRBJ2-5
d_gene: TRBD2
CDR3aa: CASGSPSGGPLGTQYF
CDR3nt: TGTGCTAGTGGTTCCCCCAGCGGGGGCCCCCTTGGGACCCAGTACTTC

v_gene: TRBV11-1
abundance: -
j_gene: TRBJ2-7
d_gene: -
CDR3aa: CASSLALGSGGYEQYF
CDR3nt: TGTGCCAGCAGCTTAGCGCTCGGTAGCGGAGGTTACGAGCAGTACTTC

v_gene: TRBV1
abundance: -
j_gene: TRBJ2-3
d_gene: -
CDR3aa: CTSSQGSCTDTQYF
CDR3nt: TGCACCAGCAGCCAAGGGAGCTGCACAGATACGCAGTATTTT

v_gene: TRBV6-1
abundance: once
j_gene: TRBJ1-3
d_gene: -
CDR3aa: CASSEDRFGNTIYF
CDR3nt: TGTGCCAGCAGCGAAGACAGGTTTGGAAACACCATATATTTT

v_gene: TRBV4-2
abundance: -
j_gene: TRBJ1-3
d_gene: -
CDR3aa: CASSQDPSSGNTIYF
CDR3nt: TGTGCCAGCAGCCAAGATCCCAGTTCTGGAAACACCATATATTTT

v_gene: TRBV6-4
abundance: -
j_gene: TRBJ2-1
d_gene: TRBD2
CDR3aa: CASSGTSGGWNEQFF
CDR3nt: TGTGCCAGCAGCGGGACTAGCGGGGGTTGGAATGAGCAGTTCTTC

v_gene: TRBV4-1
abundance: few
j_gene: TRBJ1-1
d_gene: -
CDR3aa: CASAGTLNTEAFF
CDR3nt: TGCGCCAGCGCCGGGACATTGAACACTGAAGCTTTCTTT

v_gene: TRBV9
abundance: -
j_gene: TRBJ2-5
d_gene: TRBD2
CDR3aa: CASSVGGGVQETQYF
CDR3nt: TGTGCCAGCAGCGTGGGGGGAGGGGTCCAAGAGACCCAGTACTTC

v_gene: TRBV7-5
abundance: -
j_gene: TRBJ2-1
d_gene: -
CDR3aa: CARSQPHDGAYNEQFF
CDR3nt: TGTGCCAGAAGTCAACCACATGACGGGGCCTACAATGAGCAGTTCTTC

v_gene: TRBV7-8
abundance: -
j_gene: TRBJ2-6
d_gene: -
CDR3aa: CASSSPPGQERGSGANVLTF
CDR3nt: TGTGCCAGCAGCTCGCCTCCGGGACAAGAAAGGGGCTCTGGGGCCAACGTCCTGACTTTC

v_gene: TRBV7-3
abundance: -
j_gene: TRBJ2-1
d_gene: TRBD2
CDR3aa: CASSLTPGLAGGGAYNEQFF
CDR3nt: TGTGCCAGCAGCTTAACTCCGGGACTAGCGGGGGGCGGCGCCTACAATGAGCAGTTCTTC

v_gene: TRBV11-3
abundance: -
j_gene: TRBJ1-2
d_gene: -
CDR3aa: CASSFATYSVPYGYTF
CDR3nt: TGTGCCAGCAGCTTCGCCACCTACAGTGTTCCCTATGGCTACACCTTC

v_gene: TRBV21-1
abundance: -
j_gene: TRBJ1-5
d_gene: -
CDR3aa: CASSKVAPVPSNQPQHF
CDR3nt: TGTGCCAGCAGCAAAGTAGCTCCAGTCCCTAGCAATCAGCCCCAGCATTTT

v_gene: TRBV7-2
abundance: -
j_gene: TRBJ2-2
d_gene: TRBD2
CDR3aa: CASSSMGTSGWNTGELFF
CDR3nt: TGTGCCAGCAGCTCTATGGGGACTAGCGGGTGGAACACCGGGGAGCTGTTTTTT

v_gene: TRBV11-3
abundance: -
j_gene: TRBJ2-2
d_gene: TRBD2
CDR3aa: CASSLAGGPAGELFF
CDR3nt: TGTGCCAGCAGCTTAGCGGGGGGGCCAGCCGGGGAGCTGTTTTTT

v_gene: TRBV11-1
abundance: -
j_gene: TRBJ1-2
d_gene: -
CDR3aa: CASSARAGDGYTF
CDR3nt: TGTGCCAGCAGCGCCAGGGCTGGGGATGGCTACACCTTC

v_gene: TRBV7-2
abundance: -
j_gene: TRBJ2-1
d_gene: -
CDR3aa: CASSSTSRNEQFF
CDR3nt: TGTGCCAGCAGCTCAACTAGCCGCAATGAGCAGTTCTTC

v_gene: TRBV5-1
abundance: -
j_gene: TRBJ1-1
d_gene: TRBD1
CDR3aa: CASSSPGTGENTEAFF
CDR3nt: TGCGCCAGCAGCTCACCAGGGACAGGGGAGAACACTGAAGCTTTCTTT

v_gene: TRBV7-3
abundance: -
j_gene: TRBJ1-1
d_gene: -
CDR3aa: CASSLNGVQDTEAFF
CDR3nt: TGTGCCAGCAGCTTAAACGGGGTTCAGGACACTGAAGCTTTCTTT